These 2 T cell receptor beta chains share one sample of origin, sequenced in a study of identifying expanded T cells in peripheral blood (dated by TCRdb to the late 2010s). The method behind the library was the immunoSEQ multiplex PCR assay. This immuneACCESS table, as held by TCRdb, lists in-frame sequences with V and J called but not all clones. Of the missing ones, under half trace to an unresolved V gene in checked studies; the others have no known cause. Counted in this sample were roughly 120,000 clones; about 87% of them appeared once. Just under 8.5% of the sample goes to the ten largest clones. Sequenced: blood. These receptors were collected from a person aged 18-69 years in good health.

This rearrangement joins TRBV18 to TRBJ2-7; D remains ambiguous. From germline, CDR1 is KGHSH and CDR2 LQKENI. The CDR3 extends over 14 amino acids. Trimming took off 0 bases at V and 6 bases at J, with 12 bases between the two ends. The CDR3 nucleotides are TGTGCCAGCTCACCACCTGCTGTTGTCGGCGAGCAGTACTTC. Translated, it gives CASSPPAVVGEQYF.

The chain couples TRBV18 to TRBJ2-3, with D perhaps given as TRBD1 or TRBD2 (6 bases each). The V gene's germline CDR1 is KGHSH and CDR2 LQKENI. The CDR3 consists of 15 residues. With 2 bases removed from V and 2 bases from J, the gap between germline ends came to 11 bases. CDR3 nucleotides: TGTGCCAGCTCACCAGGAGGGGACATCACAGATACGCAGTATTTT. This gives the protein CASSPGGDITDTQYF. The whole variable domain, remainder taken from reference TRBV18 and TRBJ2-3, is NAGVMQNPRHLVRRRGQEARLRCSPMKGHSHVYWYRQLPEEGLKFMVYLQKENIIDESGMPKERFSAEFPKEGPSILRIQQVVRGDSAAYFCASSPGGDITDTQYFGPGTRLTVL.